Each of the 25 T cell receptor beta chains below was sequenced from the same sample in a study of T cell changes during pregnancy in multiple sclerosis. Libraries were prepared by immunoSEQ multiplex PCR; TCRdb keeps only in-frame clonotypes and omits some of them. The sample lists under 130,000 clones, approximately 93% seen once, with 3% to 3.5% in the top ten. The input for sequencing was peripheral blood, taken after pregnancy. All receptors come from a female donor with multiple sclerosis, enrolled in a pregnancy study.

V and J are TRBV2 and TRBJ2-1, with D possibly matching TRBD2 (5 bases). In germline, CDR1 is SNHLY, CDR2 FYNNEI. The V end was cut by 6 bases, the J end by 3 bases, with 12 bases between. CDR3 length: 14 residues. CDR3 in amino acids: CASRNRGYYNEQFF. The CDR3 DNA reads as TGTGCCAGCAGAAACCGGGGTTACTACAATGAGCAGTTCTTC.

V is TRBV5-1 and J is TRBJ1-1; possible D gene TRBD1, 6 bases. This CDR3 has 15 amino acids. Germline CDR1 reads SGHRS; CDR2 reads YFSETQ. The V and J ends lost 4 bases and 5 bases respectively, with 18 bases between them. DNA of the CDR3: TGCGCCAGCAGCCCCGGACAGTCCTTGGGAACTGAAGCTTTCTTT. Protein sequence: CASSPGQSLGTEAFF. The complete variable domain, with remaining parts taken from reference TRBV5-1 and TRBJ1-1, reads KAGVTQTPRYLIKTRGQQVTLSCSPISGHRSVSWYQQTPGQGLQFLFEYFSETQRNKGNFPGRFSGRQFSNSRSEMNVSTLELGDSALYLCASSPGQSLGTEAFFGQGTRLTVV.

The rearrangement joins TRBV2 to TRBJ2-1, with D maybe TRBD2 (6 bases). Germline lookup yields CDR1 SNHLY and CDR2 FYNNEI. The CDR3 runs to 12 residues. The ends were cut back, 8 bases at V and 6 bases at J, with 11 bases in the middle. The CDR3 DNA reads TGTGCCAGCCTGGGACTTCGCAATGAGCAGTTCTTC. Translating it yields CASLGLRNEQFF.

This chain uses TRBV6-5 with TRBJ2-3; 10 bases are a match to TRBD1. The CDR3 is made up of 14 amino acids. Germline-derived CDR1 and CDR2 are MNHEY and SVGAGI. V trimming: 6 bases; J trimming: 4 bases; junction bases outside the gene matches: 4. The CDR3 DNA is TGTGCCAGCAGCCGTGGACAGGGGGCAGATACGCAGTATTTT. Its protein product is CASSRGQGADTQYF.

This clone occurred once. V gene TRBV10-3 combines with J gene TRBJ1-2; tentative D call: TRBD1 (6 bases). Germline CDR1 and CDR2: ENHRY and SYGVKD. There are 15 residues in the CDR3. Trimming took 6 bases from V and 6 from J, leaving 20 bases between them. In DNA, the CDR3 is TGTGCCATCAGCGACCAGAACGGACAGTCGAATGGCTACACCTTC. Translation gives CAISDQNGQSNGYTF.

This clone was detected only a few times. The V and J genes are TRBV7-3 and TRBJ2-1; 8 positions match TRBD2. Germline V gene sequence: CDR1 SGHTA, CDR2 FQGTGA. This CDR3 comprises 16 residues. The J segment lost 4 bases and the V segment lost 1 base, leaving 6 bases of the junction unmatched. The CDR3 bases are TGTGCCAGCAGCTTAATAGTGGCGGGGGGTTACAATGAGCAGTTCTTC. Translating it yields CASSLIVAGGYNEQFF.

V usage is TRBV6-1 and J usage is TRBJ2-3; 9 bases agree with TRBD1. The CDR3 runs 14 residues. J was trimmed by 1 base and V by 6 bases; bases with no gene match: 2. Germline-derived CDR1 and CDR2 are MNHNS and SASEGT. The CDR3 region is CASSTGGGTDTQYF. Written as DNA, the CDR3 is TGTGCCAGCAGCACAGGGGGCGGCACAGATACGCAGTATTTT.

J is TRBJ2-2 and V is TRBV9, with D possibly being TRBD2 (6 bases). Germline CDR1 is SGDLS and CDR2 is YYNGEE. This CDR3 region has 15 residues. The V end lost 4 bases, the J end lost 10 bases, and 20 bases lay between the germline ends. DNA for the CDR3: TGTGCCAGCAGCCTAGGGACTCGGAGTATGAAGGAGCTGTTTTTT. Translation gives CASSLGTRSMKELFF.

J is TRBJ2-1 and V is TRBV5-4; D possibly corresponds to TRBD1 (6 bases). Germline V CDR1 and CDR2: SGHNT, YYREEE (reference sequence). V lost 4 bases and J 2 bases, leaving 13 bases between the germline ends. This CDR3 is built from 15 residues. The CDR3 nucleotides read TGTGCCAGCAGCCCGCAGGGGAAAACCTACAATGAGCAGTTCTTC. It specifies CASSPQGKTYNEQFF. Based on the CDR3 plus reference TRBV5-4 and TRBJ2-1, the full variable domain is ETGVTQSPTHLIKTRGQQVTLRCSSQSGHNTVSWYQQALGQGPQFIFQYYREEENGRGNFPPRFSGLQFPNYSSELNVNALELDDSALYLCASSPQGKTYNEQFFGPGTRLTVL.

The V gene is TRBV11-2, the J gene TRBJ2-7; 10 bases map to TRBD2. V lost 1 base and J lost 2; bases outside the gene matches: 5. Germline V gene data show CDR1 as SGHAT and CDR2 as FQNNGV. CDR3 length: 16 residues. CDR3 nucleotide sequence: TGTGCCAGCAGCTTAGGCTCCACTAGCGGGGCCTACGAGCAGTACTTC. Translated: CASSLGSTSGAYEQYF.

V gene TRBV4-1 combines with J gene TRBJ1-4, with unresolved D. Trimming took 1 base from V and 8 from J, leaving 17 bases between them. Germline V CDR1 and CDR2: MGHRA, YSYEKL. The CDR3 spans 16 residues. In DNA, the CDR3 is TGCGCCAGCAGCCAAGTCCGATTAGCGCCGGGGGAAAAACTGTTTTTT. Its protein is CASSQVRLAPGEKLFF.

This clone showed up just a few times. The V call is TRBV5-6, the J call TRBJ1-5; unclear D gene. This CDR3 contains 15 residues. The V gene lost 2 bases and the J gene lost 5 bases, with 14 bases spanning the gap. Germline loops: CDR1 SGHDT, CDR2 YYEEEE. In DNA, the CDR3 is TGTGCCAGCAGCTTTAGAGACGACACCCATCAGCCCCAGCATTTT. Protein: CASSFRDDTHQPQHF.

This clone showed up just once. The CDR3 loop reads CAISEQGSTDTQYF. For the CDR3, the DNA is TGTGCCATCAGTGAGCAGGGGAGCACAGATACGCAGTATTTT. V is TRBV10-3 and J is TRBJ2-3; a possible D gene is TRBD1 (6 bases). Per the germline V gene, CDR1 is ENHRY and CDR2 is SYGVKD. The germline V and J ends were trimmed by 2 bases and 0 bases, with 6 bases remaining between them. The CDR3 is made up of 14 amino acids.

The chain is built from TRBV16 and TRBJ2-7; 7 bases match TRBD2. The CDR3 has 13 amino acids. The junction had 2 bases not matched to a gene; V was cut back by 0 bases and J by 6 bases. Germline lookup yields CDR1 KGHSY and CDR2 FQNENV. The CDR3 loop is CASSQSGGLEQYF. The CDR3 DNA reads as TGTGCCAGCAGCCAATCGGGAGGGCTCGAGCAGTACTTC.

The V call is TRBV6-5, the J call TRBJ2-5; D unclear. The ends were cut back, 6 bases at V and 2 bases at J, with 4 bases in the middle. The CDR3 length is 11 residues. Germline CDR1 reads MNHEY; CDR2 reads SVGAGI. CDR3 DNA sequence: TGTGCCAGCAGACAGCAAGAGACCCAGTACTTC. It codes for CASRQQETQYF.

The CDR3, as DNA: TGTGCCAGCAGTTACCGGGAGGGCCTGAACACTGAAGCTTTCTTT. Translated: CASSYREGLNTEAFF. The gene calls are TRBV6-5 and TRBJ1-1; no firm D call. From germline, CDR1 is MNHEY and CDR2 SVGAGI. Trimming removed 2 bases from V and 0 bases from J, with 10 bases in between. The CDR3 spans 15 residues.

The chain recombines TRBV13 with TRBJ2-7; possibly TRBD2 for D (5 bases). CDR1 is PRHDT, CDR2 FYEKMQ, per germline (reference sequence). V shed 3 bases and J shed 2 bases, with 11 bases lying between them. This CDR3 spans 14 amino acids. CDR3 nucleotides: TGTGCCAGCAGCTTTTTAGGAGGTGCCTACGAGCAGTACTTC. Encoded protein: CASSFLGGAYEQYF.

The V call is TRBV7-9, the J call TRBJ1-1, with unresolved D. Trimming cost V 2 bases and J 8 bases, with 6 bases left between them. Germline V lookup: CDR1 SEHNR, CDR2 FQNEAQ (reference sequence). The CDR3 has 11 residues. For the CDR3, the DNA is TGTGCCAGCAGCTTAAAGGAGGAAGCTTTCTTT. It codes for CASSLKEEAFF.

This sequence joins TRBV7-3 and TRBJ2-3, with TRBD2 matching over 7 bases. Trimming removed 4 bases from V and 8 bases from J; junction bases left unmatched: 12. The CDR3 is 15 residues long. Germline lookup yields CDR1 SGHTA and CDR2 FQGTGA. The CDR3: CASSSSGTMSGTQYF. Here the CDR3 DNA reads TGTGCCAGCAGCTCCTCCGGGACTATGTCGGGTACGCAGTATTTT.

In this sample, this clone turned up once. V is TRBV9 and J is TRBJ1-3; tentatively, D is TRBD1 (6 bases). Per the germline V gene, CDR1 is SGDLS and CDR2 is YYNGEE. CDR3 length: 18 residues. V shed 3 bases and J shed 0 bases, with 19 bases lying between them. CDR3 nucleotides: TGTGCCAGCAGCGCGAGATCCGACAGGAAAAACTCTGGAAACACCATATATTTT. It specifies CASSARSDRKNSGNTIYF.

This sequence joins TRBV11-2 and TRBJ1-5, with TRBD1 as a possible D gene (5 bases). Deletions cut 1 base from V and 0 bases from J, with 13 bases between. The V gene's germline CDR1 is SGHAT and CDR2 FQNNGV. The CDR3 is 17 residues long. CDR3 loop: CASSLGPAGDSNQPQHF. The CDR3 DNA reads TGTGCCAGCAGCTTAGGCCCCGCGGGGGATAGCAATCAGCCCCAGCATTTT.

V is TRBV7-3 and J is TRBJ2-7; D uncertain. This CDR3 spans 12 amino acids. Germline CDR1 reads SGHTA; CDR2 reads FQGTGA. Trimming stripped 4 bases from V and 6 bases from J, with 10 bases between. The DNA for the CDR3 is TGTGCCAGCAGCTCCTCCTTCCGCGAGCAGTACTTC. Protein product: CASSSSFREQYF.

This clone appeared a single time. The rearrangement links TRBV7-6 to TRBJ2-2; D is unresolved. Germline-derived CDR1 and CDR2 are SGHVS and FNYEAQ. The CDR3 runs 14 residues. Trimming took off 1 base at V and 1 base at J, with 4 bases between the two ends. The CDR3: CASSLDGNTGELFF. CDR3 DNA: TGTGCCAGCAGCTTAGACGGGAACACCGGGGAGCTGTTTTTT.

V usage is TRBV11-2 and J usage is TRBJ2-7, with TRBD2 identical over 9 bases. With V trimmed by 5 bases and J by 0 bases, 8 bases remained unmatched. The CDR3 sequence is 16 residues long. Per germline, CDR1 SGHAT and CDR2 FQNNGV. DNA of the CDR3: TGTGCCAGCAGCCCCTCCCTAGCGGGACCCTCCTACGAGCAGTACTTC. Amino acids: CASSPSLAGPSYEQYF.

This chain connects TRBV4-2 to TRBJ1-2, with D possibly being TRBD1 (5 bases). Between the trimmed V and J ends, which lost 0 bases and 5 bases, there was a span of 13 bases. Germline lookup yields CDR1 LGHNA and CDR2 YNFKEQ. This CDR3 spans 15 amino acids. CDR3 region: CASSQDTGGRYGYTF. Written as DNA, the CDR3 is TGTGCCAGCAGCCAAGATACGGGGGGTCGGTATGGCTACACCTTC.